Presented here are 16 T cell receptor beta chains from one specimen sequenced in a study of blood T cell repertoires in COVID-19. Using immunoSEQ multiplex PCR, the repertoire was profiled, and TCRdb retains in-frame clones only, with some absent. Among approximately 200,000 clones listed, 88% were seen once. The sample consisted of peripheral blood. The receptors were gathered from a woman in her 30s with acute or convalescent COVID-19.

The gene calls are TRBV2 and TRBJ1-5, with D perhaps TRBD1 (5 bases). This CDR3 region has 14 residues. The V end was cut by 3 bases, the J end by 6 bases, with 12 bases between. Germline V gene lookup returns CDR1 SNHLY and CDR2 FYNNEI. The CDR3 protein is CASSDSGQGQPQHF. Here the CDR3 DNA reads TGTGCCAGCAGTGATAGCGGGCAGGGTCAGCCCCAGCATTTT.

The rearrangement links TRBV4-2 to TRBJ2-3, with TRBD2 matching over 13 bases. V lost 5 bases, J lost 8 bases, and 10 bases stayed unmatched. Germline V gene sequence: CDR1 LGHNA, CDR2 YNFKEQ. The CDR3 extends over 16 amino acids. CDR3 sequence reads: CASSTTSGRASGTQYF. The DNA of the CDR3 is TGTGCCAGCAGCACAACTAGCGGGAGGGCAAGTGGTACGCAGTATTTT.

This clone was detected only once. The J gene is TRBJ2-6, the V gene TRBV5-1, with a tentative D call TRBD2 (5 bases). Trimming took off 4 bases at V and 3 bases at J, with 14 bases between the two ends. There are 16 residues in the CDR3. The germline gives CDR1 SGHRS, CDR2 YFSETQ. In DNA, the CDR3 is TGCGCCAGCAGCCCCGAACCCGGAGGTGGGGCCAACGTCCTGACTTTC. Amino acids: CASSPEPGGGANVLTF.

In this sample, this clone turned up a few times. The rearrangement links TRBV5-6 to TRBJ2-5; TRBD2 matches at 12 bases. Trimming took 2 bases from V and 5 from J; bases not matched to a gene: 4. The CDR3 consists of 15 residues. CDR1 SGHDT and CDR2 YYEEEE come from the germline V gene. CDR3 nucleotides: TGTGCCAGCAGCTTAGGGCTAGCGGGAGGGGAGACCCAGTACTTC. Protein: CASSLGLAGGETQYF.

This chain joins TRBV12-3 or TRBV12-4 and TRBJ2-7, with 7 bases aligning to TRBD2. There are 12 residues in the CDR3. V lost 10 bases to trimming and J lost 5 bases; unmatched junction nucleotides: 8. This CDR3 reads CAIPERGHEQYF. CDR3 coding DNA: TGTGCCATCCCGGAGCGGGGCCACGAGCAGTACTTC.

This CDR3 is CASSLGGGTVSETQYF. The CDR3 nucleotides read TGTGCCAGCAGCTTGGGAGGTGGGACAGTTTCAGAGACCCAGTACTTC. V and J are TRBV5-4 and TRBJ2-5; the match to TRBD1 covers 7 bases. The CDR3 spans 16 residues. The ends lost 0 bases at V and 4 bases at J; junction bases unmatched: 9. Germline CDR1 and CDR2: SGHNT and YYREEE (reference sequence). The full variable domain, rest sourced from reference TRBV5-4 and TRBJ2-5, is ETGVTQSPTHLIKTRGQQVTLRCSSQSGHNTVSWYQQALGQGPQFIFQYYREEENGRGNFPPRFSGLQFPNYSSELNVNALELDDSALYLCASSLGGGTVSETQYFGPGTRLLVL.

The gene calls are TRBV21-1 and TRBJ2-1; TRBD2 was called by the table and not checked on the DNA. TRBV21-1 is shown as a pseudogene. The CDR3 loop spans 13 amino acids. This CDR3 reads CATSWSSYNEQFF. CDR3 DNA: TGTGCCACGAGTTGGAGCTCCTACAATGAGCAGTTCTTC.

This clone was picked up one time. This rearrangement joins TRBV3-1 (or the pseudogene TRBV3-2) to TRBJ2-1; 7 nucleotides agree with TRBD1. This CDR3 has 16 residues. After removal of 5 bases from V and 9 bases from J, the junction contained 16 bases not matched to a gene. Germline CDR1 is LGHDT and CDR2 is YNNKEL (reference sequence). DNA of the CDR3: TGTGCCAGCAGCTCTACGACAGGGTCGAGTGTTGGTGAGCAGTTCTTC. Protein sequence: CASSSTTGSSVGEQFF.

Here the CDR3 reads CASSFVAGAREQYF. The CDR3 DNA follows: TGTGCCAGCAGCTTTGTAGCGGGAGCTAGGGAGCAGTACTTC. V gene TRBV7-2 combines with J gene TRBJ2-7; the match to TRBD2 covers 9 bases. The CDR3 totals 14 residues. V was clipped by 3 bases and J by 7 bases; unmatched bases: 7. The germline V gene encodes CDR1 SGHTA and CDR2 FQGNSA.

V usage is TRBV20-1 and J usage is TRBJ2-5, with D unclear. The length of the CDR3 is 10 residues. V lost 7 bases and J 3 bases, leaving 6 bases between the germline ends. Germline V gene lookup returns CDR1 DFQATT and CDR2 SNEGSKA (reference sequence). CDR3 protein: CSVTEETQYF. In DNA, the CDR3 is TGCAGTGTTACAGAAGAGACCCAGTACTTC.

This clone was detected only once. Sequence at one end of the junction differs from germline and may be a read error. The chain employs TRBV7-7 and TRBJ2-1; D is ambiguous. This CDR3 spans 15 amino acids. Germline CDR1 is SSHAT and CDR2 is FNYEAQ (reference sequence). In DNA form, the CDR3 reads TGTGCTAGCAGCTTAGCTCTTTCGCGGTACAATGAGCAGTTCTTC. This gives the protein CASSLALSRYNEQFF.

The chain carries TRBV3-1 (or the pseudogene TRBV3-2) and TRBJ2-1; TRBD1 aligns across 8 bases. Per the germline V gene, CDR1 is LGHDT and CDR2 is YNNKEL (reference sequence). The CDR3 runs 13 residues. J lost 8 bases, V lost 1 base, and 1 base had no gene match. In DNA form, the CDR3 reads TGTGCCAGCAGCCAAGGGACAGGGTATGAGCAGTTCTTC. Amino acid sequence: CASSQGTGYEQFF.

The gene calls are TRBV5-4 and TRBJ2-1, with 10 bases aligning to TRBD2. The junction had 3 bases not matched to a gene; V was cut back by 5 bases and J by 10 bases. The CDR3 loop spans 12 amino acids. CDR1 and CDR2 (germline): SGHNT, YYREEE (reference sequence). The CDR3 is CASRSTSGEQFF. The CDR3 nucleotides read TGTGCCAGCAGATCGACTAGCGGGGAGCAGTTCTTC.

This clone was seen a single time. The rearrangement joins TRBV5-8 to TRBJ2-5; D gene uncertain. The CDR3 spans 14 residues. Trimming stripped 4 bases from V and 0 bases from J, with 10 bases between. Germline V gene data show CDR1 as SGHTS and CDR2 as YDEGEE. The CDR3 nucleotides are TGTGCCAGCAGCGACTGGTCGTACCAAGAGACCCAGTACTTC. This gives the protein CASSDWSYQETQYF.

The chain uses TRBV4-1 and TRBJ2-7; 7 bases fit TRBD1. Germline-derived CDR1 and CDR2 are MGHRA and YSYEKL. After removal of 7 bases from V and 4 bases from J, the junction contained 4 bases not matched to a gene. The CDR3 length is 12 residues. This chain's CDR3 is CASMKGAYEQYF. The CDR3, as DNA: TGCGCCAGCATGAAGGGGGCTTACGAGCAGTACTTC.

This sequence joins TRBV12-3 or TRBV12-4 and TRBJ2-5, with D possibly being TRBD1 (5 bases). Trimming took 7 bases from V and 3 from J, leaving 6 bases between them. The CDR3 has 11 residues. The CDR3 coding sequence is TGTGCCAGCAAACAGGAAGAGACCCAGTACTTC. This encodes CASKQEETQYF.